Listed below are T cell receptor beta chains from one sample, sequenced in a study of kidney transplant recipient with SARS-CoV-2 infection. MiXCR, applied by TCRdb to the reads, yields one record per CDR3 protein. The sample carries approximately 240,000 distinct CDR3 sequences, under 30% recorded once. Here the sequenced sample was a blood sample, taken at baseline and on approximately day 120 from a kidney transplant recipient. These receptors were collected from a male patient younger than 45 who had COVID-19 and was a kidney transplant recipient. The graft donor may account for some of the T cells. CDR3s include the opening cysteine and the closing phenylalanine or tryptophan. D genes are given only for firm matches. The listing skips clone size in some rows; elsewhere it reads once, few, many or a size class.

.,.,TRBJ1-2,TRBV15,CATSSDRNNGYTF,TGTGCCACCAGCAGTGACAGGAACAATGGCTACACCTTC
.,.,TRBJ2-5,TRBV28,CASSLSGQETQYF,TGTGCCAGCAGTTTATCGGGACAAGAGACCCAGTACTTC
.,.,TRBJ1-2,TRBV20-1,CSARGWWGYDYTF,TGCAGTGCGAGAGGCTGGTGGGGCTATGACTACACCTTC
many,.,TRBJ2-7,TRBV21-1,CASSIPGQGTYEQYF,TGTGCCAGCAGCATACCGGGACAGGGGACCTACGAGCAGTACTTC
many,TRBD1,TRBJ2-1,TRBV6-5,CASSYSGDRDNEQFF,TGTGCCAGCAGTTACTCGGGGGACAGGGACAATGAGCAGTTCTTC
.,TRBD2,TRBJ2-3,TRBV30,CAWRGGSPDTQYF,TGTGCCTGGAGGGGCGGGAGTCCGGATACGCAGTATTTT
once,.,TRBJ1-6,TRBV6-5,CASISNPFVLNSPLHF,TGCGCCAGCATTTCCAACCCCTTCGTACTTAATTCACCCCTCCACTTT
many,.,TRBJ1-2,TRBV5-3,CARTVGVVRKTYGYTF,TGTGCCAGAACAGTGGGAGTGGTGAGAAAGACCTATGGCTACACCTTC
many,TRBD2,TRBJ2-7,TRBV10-3,CAIRGTSGGYEQYF,TGTGCCATCAGAGGGACTAGCGGTGGATACGAGCAGTACTTC
many,TRBD2,TRBJ2-5,TRBV5-4,CASSLAGLAGGLETQYF,TGTGCCAGCAGCTTGGCGGGACTAGCGGGAGGGCTAGAGACCCAGTACTTC
many,.,TRBJ2-5,TRBV5-1,CASSKDGTVETQYF,TGCGCCAGCAGCAAGGACGGTACGGTGGAGACCCAGTACTTC
few,TRBD2,TRBJ2-3,TRBV7-8,CASSVPLAGVGDTQYF,TGTGCCAGCAGTGTACCCTTAGCGGGAGTCGGAGATACGCAGTATTTT
many,.,TRBJ1-1,TRBV2,CASSEDSHEAFF,TGTGCCAGCAGTGAAGACAGTCATGAAGCTTTCTTT
few,TRBD2,TRBJ2-3,TRBV7-3,CASRKAGGGSTDTQYF,TGTGCCAGCAGAAAAGCGGGAGGGGGATCGACAGATACGCAGTATTTT
.,.,TRBJ2-3,TRBV6-5,CASKASTDTQYF,TGTGCCAGCAAGGCGAGCACAGATACGCAGTATTTT
.,.,TRBJ1-2,TRBV11-1,CASSGARKAGKTYGYTF,TGTGCCAGCAGCGGAGCGCGTAAGGCTGGAAAGACCTATGGCTACACCTTC
many,.,TRBJ1-2,TRBV6-8,CASSTERRSRKTYGYTF,TGTGCCAGCAGTACTGAAAGACGCTCTAGAAAGACCTATGGCTACACCTTC
many,.,TRBJ1-2,TRBV19,CAISSGRNYGYTF,TGTGCCATTTCCTCGGGCAGAAACTATGGCTACACCTTC
few,.,TRBJ1-6,TRBV6-5,CASLTRQLNSPLHF,TGTGCCAGCTTAACCCGACAGCTTAATTCACCCCTCCACTTT
many,.,TRBJ1-2,TRBV5-5,CASFGRVSRKTYGYTF,TGTGCCAGCTTTGGCCGTGTCTCGCGAAAGACCTATGGCTACACCTTC
many,TRBD1,TRBJ1-3,TRBV9,CASSVGTGGGNTIYF,TGTGCCAGCAGCGTAGGTACAGGGGGTGGAAACACCATATATTTT
.,TRBD2,TRBJ2-7,TRBV27,CASSSSASGSYEQCF,TGTGCCAGCAGTTCATCAGCTAGCGGGAGTTATGAGCAGTGCTTC
few,.,TRBJ1-2,TRBV3-1,CASSTEVTLRKTYGYTF,TGTGCCAGCAGCACTGAAGTCACCCTTCGAAAGACCTATGGCTACACCTTC
.,.,TRBJ2-3,TRBV4-1,CASSQAEERGTDTQYF,TGCGCCAGCAGCCAAGCGGAGGAGCGGGGCACAGATACGCAGTATTTT
many,.,TRBJ1-5,TRBV20-1,CSASRQSQPQHF,TGCAGTGCTAGTAGACAAAGTCAGCCCCAGCATTTT
few,.,TRBJ1-2,TRBV3-1,CASSSCNTLRKTYGYTF,TGTGCCAGCAGCTCTTGTAACACCCTTCGAAAGACCTATGGCTACACCTTC
many,.,TRBJ1-2,TRBV7-2,CASSLGQATGYTF,TGTGCCAGCAGCTTAGGACAGGCCACTGGCTACACCTTC
many,TRBD2,TRBJ2-1,TRBV14,CASSLPYFSGRARSAYNEQFF,TGTGCCAGCAGCCTTCCCTATTTTAGCGGGAGGGCCCGAAGCGCCTACAATGAGCAGTTCTTC
many,.,TRBJ1-4,TRBV6-5,CASRESGTGNEKLFF,TGTGCCAGCAGGGAATCCGGGACGGGTAATGAAAAACTGTTTTTT
few,TRBD2,TRBJ2-5,TRBV5-1,CASSTLAGGSETQYF,TGCGCCAGCAGCACCCTAGCGGGAGGCTCGGAGACCCAGTACTTC
many,.,TRBJ1-2,TRBV12-3/TRBV12-4,CASSRKVTAGKTYGYTF,TGTGCCAGCAGTCGAAAAGTCACAGCAGGAAAGACCTATGGCTACACCTTC
many,.,TRBJ1-5,TRBV20-1,CSARGGAIVQPQHF,TGCAGTGCTAGAGGAGGGGCGATTGTTCAGCCCCAGCATTTT
many,.,TRBJ1-3,TRBV28,CASSADGGGNTIYF,TGTGCCAGCAGTGCCGACGGGGGGGGAAACACCATATATTTT
.,TRBD1,TRBJ2-6,TRBV11-2,CASSRMGQPSSGANVLTF,TGTGCCAGCAGCCGGATGGGACAGCCCAGCTCTGGGGCCAACGTCCTGACTTTC
.,.,TRBJ2-2,TRBV4-1,CASSPPRDGNTGELFF,TGCGCCAGCAGCCCCCCCCGGGACGGGAACACCGGGGAGCTGTTTTTT
many,.,TRBJ1-2,TRBV5-5,CASSPSVSRKTYGYTF,TGTGCCAGCAGTCCCTCTGTCTCGCGAAAGACCTATGGCTACACCTTC
many,.,TRBJ1-2,TRBV7-5,CISVPEMLFEVGKTYGYTF,.
many,.,TRBJ2-2,TRBV30,CAWSPSRTGELFF,TGTGCCTGGAGTCCCTCGCGGACCGGGGAGCTGTTTTTT
many,TRBD1,TRBJ2-2,TRBV30,CAWLQGHTGELFF,TGTGCCTGGTTACAGGGGCACACCGGGGAGCTGTTTTTT